Shown below are 32 T cell receptor beta chains from a single sample sequenced in a study of radiotherapy plus CTLA-4 blockade in lung cancer. This table comes from immunoSEQ multiplex PCR, and its TCRdb copy is limited to in-frame clones, with some not included. There are around 49,000 clones in the sample; around 83% occur only once, and around a quarter lies in the top ten. The sample in question was peripheral blood, obtained from a patient treated with radiotherapy plus ipilimumab. All receptors come from a human donor with non-small cell lung cancer whose response to radiotherapy plus ipilimumab could not be evaluated.

A few counts support this clone. This chain links TRBV5-8 with TRBJ1-5, with D unresolved. Germline CDR1 SGHTS, CDR2 YDEGEE. The length of the CDR3 is 16 residues. V was pared by 0 bases and J by 0 bases, with 10 bases between. The CDR3 reads CASSLVSVSSNQPQHF. The CDR3 DNA is TGTGCCAGCAGCTTGGTCAGTGTTTCTAGCAATCAGCCCCAGCATTTT.

CDR3 nucleotide sequence: TGTGCCAGCAGCCTAACAGGGGAATATACGCAGTATTTT. It is translated as CASSLTGEYTQYF. J is TRBJ2-3 and V is TRBV11-3, with 7 bases lining up with TRBD1. This CDR3 is 13 amino acids long. Germline V gene data show CDR1 as SGHNT and CDR2 as YENEEA. Losses at the gene ends were 5 bases for V and 7 bases for J; bases not matched to a gene: 6.

J is TRBJ2-1 and V is TRBV29-1; D ambiguous. Trimming removed 4 bases at V and 9 bases at J, with 10 bases between. Per germline, CDR1 SQVTM and CDR2 ANQGSEA. CDR3 length: 11 amino acids. The CDR3 is CSVAPSSEQFF. CDR3 bases: TGCAGCGTTGCCCCAAGTAGTGAGCAGTTCTTC.

This chain connects TRBV11-2 to TRBJ2-5; possible D gene TRBD2, 6 bases. The ends were cut back, 3 bases at V and 3 bases at J, with 8 bases in the middle. Germline V gene data show CDR1 as SGHAT and CDR2 as FQNNGV. This CDR3 has 13 amino acids. This CDR3 is CASSFGGEETQYF. The CDR3, as DNA: TGTGCCAGCAGCTTCGGAGGGGAAGAGACCCAGTACTTC. The whole variable domain, filled in from reference TRBV11-2 and TRBJ2-5, reads EAGVAQSPRYKIIEKRQSVAFWCNPISGHATLYWYQQILGQGPKLLIQFQNNGVVDDSQLPKDRFSAERLKGVDSTLKIQPAKLEDSAVYLCASSFGGEETQYFGPGTRLLVL.

V gene TRBV10-3 combines with J gene TRBJ2-3; possibly TRBD2 for D (6 bases). Trimming removed 6 bases at V and 4 bases at J, with 17 bases between. The CDR3 spans 15 residues. Germline loops: CDR1 ENHRY, CDR2 SYGVKD. The CDR3 DNA is TGTGCCATCAGGGGACTCTACGCTGGTGCAGATACGCAGTATTTT. This translates into CAIRGLYAGADTQYF.

The genes are TRBV15 and TRBJ2-1; possibly TRBD2 for D (7 bases). Germline V lookup: CDR1 LNHNV, CDR2 YYDKDF (reference sequence). The CDR3 runs to 20 residues. V was pared by 6 bases and J by 7 bases, with 34 bases between. CDR3 sequence: CATRGGGSPAAAEGKNEQFF. CDR3 nucleotides: TGTGCCACCAGGGGAGGGGGAAGTCCAGCAGCGGCAGAGGGGAAAAATGAGCAGTTCTTC.

The chain employs TRBV5-1 and TRBJ1-2; 11 nucleotides align to TRBD1. The CDR3 totals 14 residues. The germline V gene has CDR1 SGHRS and CDR2 YFSETQ. Germline trimming cut 3 bases from V and 7 bases from J; bases unmatched to any gene: 5. The CDR3 is CASSSGQGASGYTF. The CDR3 bases are TGCGCCAGCAGCTCCGGACAGGGGGCCAGTGGCTACACCTTC.

CDR3 in amino acids: CASSQRGISTDTQYF. The CDR3 nucleotides read TGTGCCAGCAGTCAAAGGGGGATCAGCACAGATACGCAGTATTTT. The chain couples TRBV28 to TRBJ2-3; D perhaps matches TRBD1 (6 bases). The V gene lost 5 bases and the J gene lost 0 bases, with 12 bases spanning the gap. The CDR3 is made up of 15 amino acids. Germline assignment: CDR1 MDHEN and CDR2 SYDVKM. Combining the CDR3 with reference TRBV28 and TRBJ2-3 gives the whole variable domain DVKVTQSSRYLVKRTGEKVFLECVQDMDHENMFWYRQDPGLGLRLIYFSYDVKMKEKGDIPEGYSVSREKKERFSLILESASTNQTSMYLCASSQRGISTDTQYFGPGTRLTVL.

The V call is TRBV5-1, the J call TRBJ2-7, with 7 bases lining up with TRBD1. The germline V gene encodes CDR1 SGHRS and CDR2 YFSETQ. This CDR3 region has 14 residues. V lost 4 bases, J lost 6 bases, and 10 bases stayed unmatched. The CDR3 bases are TGCGCCAGCAGCCCCGAGCCTAACAGGGGCGAGCAGTACTTC. This encodes CASSPEPNRGEQYF.

As DNA, the CDR3 is TGTGCCAGCAAGGAACGGGGGTATGAGCAGTACTTC. Translating it yields CASKERGYEQYF. The rearrangement links TRBV2 to TRBJ2-7; tentative D call: TRBD2 (6 bases). In germline, CDR1 is SNHLY, CDR2 FYNNEI. V was trimmed by 7 bases and J by 7 bases, leaving 14 bases between them. CDR3 length: 12 amino acids.

The chain couples TRBV4-3 to TRBJ2-4, with a tentative D call TRBD2 (5 bases). V shed 4 bases and J shed 8 bases, with 15 bases lying between them. This CDR3 is built from 14 residues. The germline V gene encodes CDR1 LGHNA and CDR2 YSLEER. The CDR3 coding sequence is TGCGCCAGCAGCCTGGAATTTGGGAGCGACATTCAGTACTTC. Amino acids: CASSLEFGSDIQYF.

The chain links TRBV19 to TRBJ1-5; D perhaps matches TRBD1 (5 bases). Germline-derived CDR1 and CDR2 are LNHDA and SQIVND (reference sequence). V was trimmed by 6 bases and J by 4 bases, leaving 19 bases between them. CDR3 length equals 16 residues. The CDR3 DNA sequence: TGTGCCAGTAGACTTAGGACGGACGGACATAATCAGCCCCAGCATTTT. It specifies CASRLRTDGHNQPQHF.

The chain combines TRBV2 with TRBJ2-1; D is perhaps TRBD1 (6 bases). Germline-derived CDR1 and CDR2 are SNHLY and FYNNEI. The V end was cut by 6 bases, the J end by 6 bases, with 27 bases between. The CDR3 sequence is 18 residues long. The CDR3 nucleotides are TGTGCCAGCAGAGGGATCTCCGGGGACACAGGGACAAGCAATGAGCAGTTCTTC. Translated, it gives CASRGISGDTGTSNEQFF.

The chain uses TRBV9 and TRBJ2-5; maybe TRBD2 (5 bases). The V and J ends lost 0 bases and 8 bases respectively, with 17 bases between them. There are 15 residues in the CDR3. CDR1 is SGDLS and CDR2 is YYNGEE in the germline V gene. In DNA form, the CDR3 reads TGTGCCAGCAGCGTAGCTCTCGGGATGGGTACAACCCAGTACTTC. It specifies CASSVALGMGTTQYF.

The rearrangement links TRBV28 to TRBJ1-3; D is unresolved. Germline assignment: CDR1 MDHEN and CDR2 SYDVKM. V was pared by 7 bases and J by 1 base, with 5 bases between. The CDR3 loop spans 12 amino acids. In DNA, the CDR3 is TGTGCCAGCAAACAATCTGGAAACACCATATATTTT. Translation gives CASKQSGNTIYF.

This chain links TRBV7-3 with TRBJ2-3; the D gene is possibly TRBD2 (5 bases). CDR1 SGHTA and CDR2 FQGTGA come from the germline V gene. The V end lost 8 bases, the J end lost 0 bases, and 9 bases lay between the germline ends. The CDR3 loop spans 13 amino acids. CDR3 in amino acids: CASRRTSTDTQYF. CDR3 DNA sequence: TGTGCCAGCCGCCGGACTAGCACAGATACGCAGTATTTT.

The V and J genes are TRBV5-1 and TRBJ1-4; D unresolved. Germline lookup yields CDR1 SGHRS and CDR2 YFSETQ. CDR3 length: 14 residues. The ends were cut back, 0 bases at V and 8 bases at J, with 11 bases in the middle. The CDR3 DNA reads TGCGCCAGCAGCTTGGCAGGCGCCGACGAAAAACTGTTTTTT. It specifies CASSLAGADEKLFF.

The rearrangement joins TRBV6-5 to TRBJ2-2, with TRBD1 as a possible D gene (6 bases). V was clipped by 10 bases and J by 2 bases, with 14 bases between them. The CDR3 runs to 14 residues. The germline CDR1 and CDR2 sequences are MNHEY and SVGAGI. The chain's CDR3 is CATDYRENTGELFF. CDR3 coding DNA: TGTGCCACCGATTACAGGGAAAACACCGGGGAGCTGTTTTTT.

This CDR3 reads CASSELVGYEQYF. The CDR3 coding sequence is TGTGCCAGCAGTGAATTGGTCGGCTACGAGCAGTACTTC. The V gene is TRBV25-1, the J gene TRBJ2-7; no clear D gene. V lost 1 base to trimming and J lost 3 bases, with 7 bases between them. The germline gives CDR1 MGHDK, CDR2 SYGVNS. This CDR3 region has 13 residues.

The chain carries TRBV5-1 and TRBJ2-7; 8 nucleotides line up with TRBD1. CDR1 is SGHRS and CDR2 is YFSETQ in the germline V gene. This CDR3 spans 16 amino acids. Germline trimming cut 4 bases from V and 1 base from J; bases unmatched to any gene: 10. CDR3 DNA sequence: TGCGCCAGCAGCAGAACCCCAGGGGGCTCTTCCTACGAGCAGTACTTC. Protein: CASSRTPGGSSYEQYF.

The CDR3 loop reads CASSPLAGGLAGANVLTF. The CDR3, as DNA: TGTGCCAGCTCACCGTTGGCGGGAGGATTGGCTGGGGCCAACGTCCTGACTTTC. This chain links TRBV18 with TRBJ2-6; 8 bases match TRBD2. Trimming at V came to 3 bases and at J to 2 bases, leaving 9 bases not matched to a gene. The CDR3 runs 18 residues. Germline-derived CDR1 and CDR2 are KGHSH and LQKENI.

The chain combines TRBV28 with TRBJ1-3; TRBD1 is a possible D gene (6 bases). Trimming left V 7 bases short and J 0 bases short, with 16 bases between. This CDR3 spans 16 amino acids. Germline CDR1 and CDR2: MDHEN and SYDVKM. As DNA, the CDR3 is TGTGCCAGCAATGGGGACATAAATCCCTCTGGAAACACCATATATTTT. Protein: CASNGDINPSGNTIYF.

This rearrangement joins TRBV2 to TRBJ1-1; D not certain. The ends were cut back, 3 bases at V and 2 bases at J, with 10 bases in the middle. CDR1 and CDR2 (germline): SNHLY, FYNNEI. The length of the CDR3 is 14 residues. The CDR3 protein is CASSEARFNTEAFF. As DNA, the CDR3 is TGTGCCAGCAGTGAGGCTAGATTCAACACTGAAGCTTTCTTT.

The chain combines TRBV4-1 with TRBJ2-7; 7 bases line up with TRBD2. The V segment lost 1 base and the J segment 3 bases; nucleotides outside the gene matches: 3. Germline assignment: CDR1 MGHRA and CDR2 YSYEKL. The CDR3 is made up of 14 amino acids. The CDR3 loop is CASSQVLADYEQYF. CDR3 nucleotides: TGCGCCAGCAGCCAAGTGCTAGCGGACTACGAGCAGTACTTC.

The chain carries TRBV7-2 and TRBJ1-2; 7 bases are a match to TRBD1. V lost 0 bases to trimming and J lost 8 bases; unmatched junction nucleotides: 12. Germline V gene data show CDR1 as SGHTA and CDR2 as FQGNSA. This CDR3 has 16 amino acids. The CDR3 sequence: CASSLALRTGTSGYTF. The CDR3 region has the DNA TGTGCCAGCAGCTTAGCCCTGAGGACAGGTACCAGCGGCTACACCTTC.

This clone has only a few counts. The chain has TRBV28 and TRBJ1-2; the match to TRBD1 covers 12 bases. Trimming removed 2 bases from V and 7 bases from J; junction bases left unmatched: 8. Germline V gene lookup returns CDR1 MDHEN and CDR2 SYDVKM. The CDR3 is made up of 16 amino acids. CDR3 sequence reads: CASSLRPGQGAGGYTF. The CDR3 region has the DNA TGTGCCAGCAGTTTACGGCCGGGACAGGGGGCCGGTGGCTACACCTTC.

The genes are TRBV29-1 and TRBJ2-5, with D perhaps matching TRBD1 (5 bases). The germline V gene encodes CDR1 SQVTM and CDR2 ANQGSEA. This CDR3 region has 13 residues. V lost 6 bases to trimming and J lost 2 bases, with 13 bases between them. CDR3 DNA: TGCAGCGTGCCTGGGGCAGGGCAAGAGACCCAGTACTTC. Its protein product is CSVPGAGQETQYF.

The chain recombines TRBV7-3 with TRBJ2-2; 8 bases fit TRBD1. V trimming: 4 bases; J trimming: 4 bases; junction bases outside the gene matches: 5. The CDR3 has 15 residues. The germline CDR1 and CDR2 sequences are SGHTA and FQGTGA. The DNA for the CDR3 is TGTGCCAGCAGCTGGACAGGGATTGGCACCGGGGAGCTGTTTTTT. Its translation is CASSWTGIGTGELFF. Full variable domain (remainder filled in from reference TRBV7-3 and TRBJ2-2): GAGVSQTPSNKVTEKGKYVELRCDPISGHTALYWYRQSLGQGPEFLIYFQGTGAADDSGLPNDRFFAVRPEGSVSTLKIQRTERGDSAVYLCASSWTGIGTGELFFGEGSRLTVL.

V is TRBV6-4 and J is TRBJ2-3; TRBD2 aligns across 16 bases. This CDR3 has 16 amino acids. CDR1 MRHNA and CDR2 SNTAGT come from the germline V gene. The ends lost 5 bases at V and 9 bases at J; junction bases unmatched: 8. In nucleotides, the CDR3 is TGTGCCAGCAGTTTTACCGGGACTAGCGGGAGGGCGACGCAGTATTTT. It codes for CASSFTGTSGRATQYF.

The chain employs TRBV28 and TRBJ2-5; TRBD2 matches 13 bases. Germline CDR1 reads MDHEN; CDR2 reads SYDVKM. The CDR3 contains 19 residues. Trimming cost V 4 bases and J 1 base; bases outside gene matches: 12. CDR3 residues: CASSSPLGGTSGIQETQYF. The DNA for the CDR3 is TGTGCCAGCAGTTCCCCCCTTGGCGGGACTAGCGGGATCCAAGAGACCCAGTACTTC.

The chain employs TRBV6-5 and TRBJ2-1; 7 bases line up with TRBD1. J gave up 3 bases and V 5 bases, and 7 bases lay outside the gene matches. The CDR3 spans 15 residues. Germline V lookup: CDR1 MNHEY, CDR2 SVGAGI. This chain's CDR3 is CASSPRDSGYNEQFF. In nucleotides, the CDR3 is TGTGCCAGCAGTCCACGGGACAGCGGCTACAATGAGCAGTTCTTC.

This sequence joins TRBV19 and TRBJ2-7; 9 positions agree with TRBD2. After removal of 5 bases from V and 2 bases from J, the junction contained 10 bases not matched to a gene. Per germline, CDR1 LNHDA and CDR2 SQIVND (reference sequence). The CDR3 spans 16 residues. This chain's CDR3 is CASSPAGTSTTYEQYF. As DNA, the CDR3 is TGTGCCAGTAGTCCGGCCGGGACTAGCACAACCTACGAGCAGTACTTC. The whole variable domain, remainder taken from reference TRBV19 and TRBJ2-7, is DGGITQSPKYLFRKEGQNVTLSCEQNLNHDAMYWYRQDPGQGLRLIYYSQIVNDFQKGDIAEGYSVSREKKESFPLTVTSAQKNPTAFYLCASSPAGTSTTYEQYFGPGTRLTVT.